The 30 T cell receptor beta chains given below trace back to one sample, sequenced in a study of PD-1 blockade in classical Hodgkin lymphoma. Time point described: cycle 4 day 1 (C4D1), after 6 weeks of nivolumab. Brentuximab vedotin exposure varied, and every patient relapsed after autologous stem cell transplantation. After PBMCs were thawed, their CD8+ T cells were isolated by magnetic negative selection. TCRdb's table, derived via immunoSEQ multiplex PCR, lists solely in-frame clones and lacks some. The sample contains 15,000 to 25,000 clones, about four fifths of which appear only once. This specimen consisted of CD8+ T cells from blood, obtained before the fourth cycle of nivolumab. These receptors came from a human donor with classical Hodgkin lymphoma.

The J gene is TRBJ2-7, the V gene TRBV7-9; no reliable D call. Germline loops: CDR1 SEHNR, CDR2 FQNEAQ (reference sequence). The CDR3 has 13 residues. Trimming cost V 7 bases and J 4 bases, with 14 bases left between them. In DNA form, the CDR3 reads TGTGCCAGCAACCGACCAGGAGTTTACGAGCAGTACTTC. It codes for CASNRPGVYEQYF.

The chain employs TRBV6-1 and TRBJ2-2; no firm D call. Germline V lookup: CDR1 MNHNS, CDR2 SASEGT. The germline V and J ends were trimmed by 9 bases and 4 bases, with 6 bases remaining between them. This CDR3 spans 11 amino acids. The CDR3 loop reads CASQFTGELFF. CDR3 DNA: TGTGCCAGTCAATTCACCGGGGAGCTGTTTTTT.

A few counts support this clone. V usage is TRBV5-1 and J usage is TRBJ1-3; D is unresolved. Germline V gene data show CDR1 as SGHRS and CDR2 as YFSETQ. CDR3 size: 13 residues. Trimming removed 4 bases from V and 8 bases from J, with 13 bases in between. The CDR3 DNA sequence: TGCGCCAGCAGCGACTGGACTGGGGACACCATATATTTT. Its translation: CASSDWTGDTIYF.

This rearrangement joins TRBV9 to TRBJ2-7; no clear D. The V gene lost 0 bases and the J gene lost 1 base, with 8 bases spanning the gap. Germline CDR1 reads SGDLS; CDR2 reads YYNGEE. The length of the CDR3 is 14 residues. The CDR3 region is CASSVGALSYEQYF. The DNA of the CDR3 is TGTGCCAGCAGCGTAGGGGCATTATCCTACGAGCAGTACTTC.

The chain links TRBV4-1 to TRBJ2-7, with no clear D. Germline values: CDR1 MGHRA, CDR2 YSYEKL. The germline V and J ends were trimmed by 0 bases and 2 bases, with 14 bases remaining between them. CDR3 length equals 16 residues. The CDR3 loop reads CASSQDDSRSPYEQYF. CDR3 bases: TGCGCCAGCAGCCAAGATGATTCTAGGAGCCCCTACGAGCAGTACTTC.

The J gene is TRBJ1-5, the V gene TRBV2; 9 bases align to TRBD1. Losses at the gene ends were 7 bases for V and 10 bases for J; bases not matched to a gene: 11. This CDR3 region has 14 residues. Germline V gene sequence: CDR1 SNHLY, CDR2 FYNNEI. CDR3 DNA: TGTGCCAGCACTCCGGGACAGGGCGTGGGACCCCAGCATTTT. It translates to CASTPGQGVGPQHF.

V usage is TRBV6-1 and J usage is TRBJ2-7, with D unresolved. V was clipped by 2 bases and J by 3 bases, with 8 bases between them. Germline values: CDR1 MNHNS, CDR2 SASEGT. The CDR3 spans 13 residues. CDR3: CASSEFIRYEQYF. The CDR3 DNA is TGTGCCAGCAGTGAATTTATACGCTACGAGCAGTACTTC.

In regard to this clone: The sample contains more than one DNA sequence encoding this CDR3. This chain joins TRBV4-3 and TRBJ2-7, with D unclear. Germline lookup yields CDR1 LGHNA and CDR2 YSLEER. The CDR3 extends over 15 amino acids. V lost 4 bases to trimming and J lost 5 bases, with 18 bases between them. CDR3 sequence (DNA): TGCGCCAGCAGCCCTAGTGAGCACGCATTTAACGAGCAGTACTTC. Its protein product is CASSPSEHAFNEQYF.

V gene TRBV7-9 combines with J gene TRBJ2-7; D is perhaps TRBD1 (5 bases). The CDR3 has 11 amino acids. The germline V gene encodes CDR1 SEHNR and CDR2 FQNEAQ (reference sequence). This chain's CDR3 is CAEGDTYEQYF. In nucleotides, the CDR3 is TGTGCAGAAGGGGATACCTACGAGCAGTACTTC. Full variable domain (missing parts from reference TRBV7-9 and TRBJ2-7): DTGVSQNPRHKITKRGQNVTFRCDPISEHNRLYWYRQTLGQGPEFLTYFQNEAQLEKSRLLSDRFSAERPKGSFSTLEIQRTEQGDSAMYLCAEGDTYEQYFGPGTRLTVT.

V gene TRBV2 combines with J gene TRBJ1-2; D gene ambiguous. CDR1 and CDR2 from the germline V gene are SNHLY and FYNNEI. This CDR3 has 10 residues. Trimming removed 8 bases at V and 8 bases at J, with 9 bases between. The CDR3 region has the DNA TGTGCCAGCTACGACCGAGGCTACACCTTC. Translation: CASYDRGYTF.

The V and J genes are TRBV5-4 and TRBJ2-1, with TRBD2 matching over 11 bases. CDR3 length equals 15 residues. Germline V CDR1 and CDR2: SGHNT, YYREEE (reference sequence). V shed 3 bases, J shed 10 bases, and the junction held 9 bases outside the gene matches. The CDR3 here is CASSSLTSGVVEQFF. CDR3 DNA: TGTGCCAGCAGCTCGTTGACTAGCGGGGTGGTAGAGCAGTTCTTC.

The J gene is TRBJ1-2, the V gene TRBV2; D is possibly TRBD1 (6 bases). Deletions cut 7 bases from V and 4 bases from J, with 13 bases between. The CDR3 is made up of 13 amino acids. The germline V gene encodes CDR1 SNHLY and CDR2 FYNNEI. The CDR3 nucleotides are TGTGCCAGCACCGGGACAAAATTCTATGGCTACACCTTC. It is translated as CASTGTKFYGYTF.

This sequence joins TRBV21-1 and TRBJ2-7; the D call of TRBD1 is as the table states it, not checked on the DNA. TRBV21-1 is termed a pseudogene. The CDR3 runs to 15 residues. The chain's CDR3 is CASRSHPGQVYEQYF. The CDR3 DNA is TGTGCCAGCAGGTCCCATCCGGGACAGGTCTACGAGCAGTACTTC.

The rearrangement joins TRBV4-3 to TRBJ2-7; TRBD1 might be the D (5 bases). CDR1 is LGHNA, CDR2 YSLEER, per germline. The CDR3 consists of 14 residues. Trimming removed 0 bases from V and 3 bases from J, with 9 bases in between. CDR3 in amino acids: CASSQEAGYYEQYF. The CDR3 nucleotides are TGCGCCAGCAGCCAAGAAGCAGGGTACTACGAGCAGTACTTC.

Only one count was recorded for this clone. The genes are TRBV4-2 and TRBJ1-2; D gene unclear. There are 13 residues in the CDR3. Per germline, CDR1 LGHNA and CDR2 YNFKEQ. Trimming removed 5 bases from V and 4 bases from J, with 11 bases in between. This CDR3 reads CASSYGSFYGYTF. The DNA for the CDR3 is TGTGCCAGCAGCTATGGCAGCTTCTATGGCTACACCTTC.

The chain combines TRBV28 with TRBJ2-2; TRBD1 is a possible D gene (8 bases). V was cut by 6 bases and J by 4 bases, with 15 bases left in between. Per the germline V gene, CDR1 is MDHEN and CDR2 is SYDVKM. The CDR3 spans 15 residues. This chain's CDR3 is CASRSDREGTGELFF. DNA for the CDR3: TGTGCCAGCAGGTCGGACAGGGAGGGCACCGGGGAGCTGTTTTTT.

Here the CDR3 DNA reads TGTGCCAGCAGGCGGGGTGAAAAACTGTTTTTT. It encodes CASRRGEKLFF. The chain couples TRBV6-5 to TRBJ1-4, with D unresolved. Germline CDR1 reads MNHEY; CDR2 reads SVGAGI. This CDR3 region has 11 residues. V lost 6 bases and J lost 7, with 6 bases in between.

The V and J genes are TRBV10-3 and TRBJ1-4; 7 bases fit TRBD1. With 4 bases clipped from V and 7 bases from J, the junction kept 15 bases outside the gene matches. CDR1 is ENHRY, CDR2 SYGVKD, per germline. The CDR3 spans 17 residues. Written as DNA, the CDR3 is TGTGCCATCAGTGGCCCGGCTGACAGGGAAGAGAGTGAAAAACTGTTTTTT. This sequence encodes CAISGPADREESEKLFF.

The J gene is TRBJ1-2, the V gene TRBV29-1; a possible D gene is TRBD1 (6 bases). Trimming removed 1 base at V and 0 bases at J, with 12 bases between. The CDR3 runs 15 residues. Germline CDR1 is SQVTM and CDR2 is ANQGSEA. The CDR3 DNA sequence: TGCAGCGTTGAAGGGGGGCAGGGCTCTAACTATGGCTACACCTTC. Amino acid sequence: CSVEGGQGSNYGYTF.

This chain joins TRBV15 and TRBJ1-4; 7 bases are shared with TRBD1. The germline CDR1 and CDR2 sequences are LNHNV and YYDKDF (reference sequence). The junction had 7 bases not matched to a gene; V was cut back by 0 bases and J by 0 bases. The CDR3 spans 18 residues. CDR3 DNA sequence: TGTGCCACCAGCAGAGATAGGGGGCCGGCAGCAACTAATGAAAAACTGTTTTTT. This encodes CATSRDRGPAATNEKLFF.

The V gene is TRBV7-2, the J gene TRBJ2-7; the D gene is possibly TRBD2 (6 bases). The CDR3 has 12 residues. CDR1 is SGHTA and CDR2 is FQGNSA in the germline V gene. Trimming removed 8 bases from V and 4 bases from J, with 12 bases in between. The CDR3 DNA reads TGTGCCAGCGGCAATGGGGGGTACGAGCAGTACTTC. Translating gives CASGNGGYEQYF. The variable domain in full, completed from reference TRBV7-2 and TRBJ2-7, reads GAGVSQSPSNKVTEKGKDVELRCDPISGHTALYWYRQSLGQGLEFLIYFQGNSAPDKSGLPSDRFSAERTGGSVSTLTIQRTQQEDSAVYLCASGNGGYEQYFGPGTRLTVT.

With regard to this clone: This sample also contains other DNA sequences that code for the same CDR3. This chain uses TRBV9 with TRBJ2-7; unclear D gene. V shed 0 bases and J shed 0 bases, with 7 bases lying between them. The CDR3 is 14 residues long. Germline assignment: CDR1 SGDLS and CDR2 YYNGEE. CDR3 region: CASSVGGSSYEQYF. In DNA form, the CDR3 reads TGTGCCAGCAGCGTAGGTGGCAGCTCCTACGAGCAGTACTTC.

The genes are TRBV5-6 and TRBJ1-5, with 9 nucleotides matching TRBD1. Per the germline V gene, CDR1 is SGHDT and CDR2 is YYEEEE. The CDR3 contains 14 residues. V dropped 3 bases and J dropped 4; count of bases not matched to a gene: 2. The CDR3 region is CASSYGTGNQPQHF. The DNA for the CDR3 is TGTGCCAGCAGCTACGGGACAGGGAATCAGCCCCAGCATTTT.

The chain is built from TRBV9 and TRBJ1-1; TRBD1 is a possible D gene (5 bases). CDR3 size: 14 residues. Per the germline V gene, CDR1 is SGDLS and CDR2 is YYNGEE. V lost 1 base, J lost 2 bases, and 9 bases lay in between. The CDR3 reads CASSVSGGNTEAFF. The CDR3 nucleotides are TGTGCCAGCAGCGTATCTGGGGGTAACACTGAAGCTTTCTTT.

The chain couples TRBV14 to TRBJ2-5, with D possibly being TRBD1 or TRBD2 (5 bases each). The J call may not be correct, given that the DNA end is closer to TRBJ2-7. CDR1 SGHDN and CDR2 FVKESK come from the germline V gene. The CDR3 sequence is 13 residues long. The CDR3 nucleotides read TGTGCCAGCAGCCCACTGGGGGCCTACGAGCAGTACTTC. Amino acid sequence: CASSPLGAYEQYF.

V is TRBV5-6 and J is TRBJ2-5; possibly TRBD2 for D (5 bases). This CDR3 contains 14 residues. V was trimmed by 0 bases and J by 4 bases, leaving 10 bases between them. The germline CDR1 and CDR2 sequences are SGHDT and YYEEEE. The CDR3 coding sequence is TGTGCCAGCAGCTTGGCCGAGGGCCGAGAGACCCAGTACTTC. Protein product: CASSLAEGRETQYF.

This chain uses TRBV6-5 with TRBJ1-2; D unclear. Germline-derived CDR1 and CDR2 are MNHEY and SVGAGI. The CDR3 loop spans 14 amino acids. Trimming took 2 bases from V and 4 from J, leaving 11 bases between them. The CDR3 spells CASSYGQTGYGYTF. The CDR3 DNA follows: TGTGCCAGCAGTTACGGGCAAACCGGCTATGGCTACACCTTC.

V and J are TRBV9 and TRBJ2-1; D is unresolved. Deletions cut 4 bases from V and 0 bases from J, with 14 bases between. The length of the CDR3 is 16 residues. The germline V gene has CDR1 SGDLS and CDR2 YYNGEE. CDR3 DNA sequence: TGTGCCAGCAGCACCTTGACCCGCAGCTCCTACAATGAGCAGTTCTTC. Translation: CASSTLTRSSYNEQFF. The full variable domain, rest sourced from reference TRBV9 and TRBJ2-1, is DSGVTQTPKHLITATGQRVTLRCSPRSGDLSVYWYQQSLDQGLQFLIQYYNGEERAKGNILERFSAQQFPDLHSELNLSSLELGDSALYFCASSTLTRSSYNEQFFGPGTRLTVL.

CDR3 in amino acids: CASSTQINEQFF. The CDR3 bases are TGTGCCAGCAGCACCCAAATCAATGAGCAGTTCTTC. V usage is TRBV7-9 and J usage is TRBJ2-1; no firm D call. There are 12 residues in the CDR3. The germline CDR1 and CDR2 sequences are SEHNR and FQNEAQ (reference sequence). The germline V and J ends were trimmed by 5 bases and 6 bases, with 8 bases remaining between them.

The genes are TRBV20-1 and TRBJ2-3; D unresolved. The CDR3 has 11 residues. Germline V CDR1 and CDR2: DFQATT, SNEGSKA (reference sequence). Trimming stripped 3 bases from V and 3 bases from J, with 4 bases between. DNA for the CDR3: TGCAGTGCTAGCGTGACAGATACGCAGTATTTT. Its protein product is CSASVTDTQYF.